This T cell receptor (beta chain) was sequenced in a study of blood T cell repertoires in COVID-19. Study-wide context: PBMCs, B-cell-depleted T cells, or T cells provided the cDNA or gDNA that made up the material.

Per the original data handling: Amplification of reference gene primers was used by the study to estimate nucleated cell counts. Profiling relied on immunoSEQ multiplex PCR, and the TCRdb table lists in-frame clones only, not all of them. That table is the source of V, J and clone size, and D and trimming were worked out from the DNA. The repertoire consists of tens of thousands of clones, with around 90% occurring once and the leading ten covering around 2%. Sequencing used peripheral blood. This clonotype was obtained from a man aged 55 to 70 with acute or convalescent COVID-19.

CDR3 sequence: CASSDVGTGVLSSGANVLTF. The CDR3 DNA reads TGTGCCAGCAGTGATGTCGGGACAGGGGTACTTAGCTCTGGGGCCAACGTCCTGACTTTC. This chain uses TRBV2 with TRBJ2-6, with 10 bases matching TRBD1. J lost 0 bases, V lost 3 bases, and 11 bases had no gene match. The CDR3 is 20 residues long. Per germline, CDR1 SNHLY and CDR2 FYNNEI.